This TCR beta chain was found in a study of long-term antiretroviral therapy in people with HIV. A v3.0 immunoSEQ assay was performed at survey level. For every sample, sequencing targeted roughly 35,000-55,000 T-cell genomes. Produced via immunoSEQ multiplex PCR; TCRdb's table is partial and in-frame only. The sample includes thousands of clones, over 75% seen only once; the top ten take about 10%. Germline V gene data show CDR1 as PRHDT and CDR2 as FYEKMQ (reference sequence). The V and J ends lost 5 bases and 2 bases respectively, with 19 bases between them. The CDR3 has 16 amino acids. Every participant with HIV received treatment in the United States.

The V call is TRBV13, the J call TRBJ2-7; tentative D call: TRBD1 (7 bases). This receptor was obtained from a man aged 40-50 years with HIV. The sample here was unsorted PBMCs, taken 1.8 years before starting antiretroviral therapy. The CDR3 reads CASSQPQGEAPYEQYF. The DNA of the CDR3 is TGTGCCAGCAGCCAACCCCAGGGGGAGGCACCCTACGAGCAGTACTTC. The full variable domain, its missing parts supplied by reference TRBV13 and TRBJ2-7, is AAGVIQSPRHLIKEKRETATLKCYPIPRHDTVYWYQQGPGQDPQFLISFYEKMQSDKGSIPDRFSAQQFSDYHSELNMSSLELGDSALYFCASSQPQGEAPYEQYFGPGTRLTVT.